These T cell receptor beta chains were read from a single sample in a study of CD8+ T cells in alopecia areata. Measured with immunoSEQ multiplex PCR; TCRdb has only the in-frame clones, and not every one. The sample consists of around 180,000 clones, roughly 70% of them appearing once. Sequenced material: CD4+ T cells sorted from blood, taken between weeks 49 and 50, from a patient treated with tofacitinib. Receptors were obtained from a human donor with alopecia areata. Each CDR3 is given with its conserved first and last residue. The D gene is left open where the match is weak. The size of a clone is reported for some rows only, either as once, few or many, or as a class for expanded clones.

clone_size | d_call | j_call | v_call | cdr3_aa | cdr3_nt
few | - | TRBJ1-5 | TRBV7-8 | CASSLLGGDNNQPQHF | TGTGCCAGCAGCTTGTTAGGGGGGGACAACAATCAGCCCCAGCATTTT
few | TRBD1 | TRBJ2-7 | TRBV30 | CAWGGTGYEQYF | TGTGCCTGGGGCGGGACAGGGTACGAGCAGTACTTC
- | TRBD1 | TRBJ2-7 | TRBV6-1 | CASSENRGYEQYF | TGTGCCAGCAGTGAAAACAGGGGCTACGAGCAGTACTTC
few | TRBD1 | TRBJ2-3 | TRBV10-3 | CATRGIDTQYF | TGTGCCACCAGGGGGATCGATACGCAGTATTTT
- | - | TRBJ1-2 | TRBV19 | CAISRGPGKGYTF | TGTGCCATATCCAGAGGTCCCGGGAAAGGCTACACCTTC
few | - | TRBJ2-7 | TRBV18 | CASSPTHRAPYEQYF | TGTGCCAGCTCACCTACTCACAGGGCCCCCTACGAGCAGTACTTC
once | - | TRBJ1-2 | TRBV19 | CASSTGRFYGYTF | TGTGCCAGTAGTACGGGACGGTTCTATGGCTACACCTTC
- | - | TRBJ2-2 | TRBV6-4 | CASSAGGPGELFF | TGTGCCAGCAGTGCCGGAGGGCCCGGGGAGCTGTTTTTT
- | - | TRBJ1-2 | TRBV5-1 | CASSPLYGRGGYTF | TGCGCCAGCAGCCCCCTGTACGGGCGCGGCGGCTACACCTTC
- | TRBD1 | TRBJ1-1 | TRBV18 | CASSRDRAMAEAFF | TGTGCCAGCTCACGGGACAGGGCTATGGCTGAAGCTTTCTTT
- | - | TRBJ1-2 | TRBV29-1 | CSARILQAGYTF | TGCAGCGCCCGGATACTACAGGCGGGCTACACCTTC
- | TRBD2 | TRBJ2-4 | TRBV2 | CASTAVVAGIRGNIQYF | TGTGCCAGCACCGCGGTGGTAGCGGGGATCCGAGGAAACATTCAGTACTTC
once | - | TRBJ2-2 | TRBV29-1 | CSVDRPGVTGELFF | TGCAGCGTTGATAGGCCTGGAGTCACCGGGGAGCTGTTTTTT
- | - | TRBJ1-1 | TRBV30 | CAWSSGPGLKAFF | TGTGCCTGGAGTAGTGGGCCCGGACTAAAAGCTTTCTTT
once | TRBD1 | TRBJ1-6 | TRBV4-3 | CASSQEGTGVRPLHF | TGCGCCAGCAGCCAGGAAGGGACAGGGGTGCGGCCCCTCCACTTT
few | - | TRBJ2-1 | TRBV10-3 | CAISEGRGGEQFF | TGTGCCATCAGTGAGGGCAGGGGGGGTGAGCAGTTCTTC
few | - | TRBJ2-5 | TRBV2 | CASSVTSSHRGQEETQYF | TGTGCCAGCAGTGTAACCTCATCCCATCGGGGACAAGAAGAGACCCAGTACTTC